The following is a TCR beta chain sequence with its context. No antigen is known for it. These data belong to a study of T cell repertoires in cytomegalovirus infection. Study information: A matching HLA type, together with CMV infection, was signaled by public TCR beta signatures. Broader study findings: Identification of carriers of CMV plus the relevant HLA was performed using cumulative public TCR beta family frequency. Within the response measured ex vivo, HLA-C-restricted CMV-specific TCR beta clonotypes were dominant.

TCRdb itself ran the reads through MiXCR, one entry per CDR3 protein. Of approximately 730,000 distinct CDR3 sequences in the sample, approximately 33% were seen once. The CDR3 runs 15 residues. J gave up 4 bases and V 4 bases, and 8 bases lay outside the gene matches. Germline V gene lookup returns CDR1 MNHEY and CDR2 SMNVEV (reference sequence). V is TRBV27 and J is TRBJ2-3; 7 bases are shared with TRBD2. The sample was cultured PBMCs, taken from culture after CMV antigen stimulation. The sequence was collected from a human donor in good health (CMV status not recorded). Some clones in this sample may be carry-over from other donors' samples. CDR3 sequence reads: CASSSFGGFPDTQYF. Here the CDR3 DNA reads TGTGCCAGCAGTTCGTTCGGGGGGTTCCCAGATACGCAGTATTTT.